Below are 20 T cell receptor beta chains sequenced from a single sample in a study of T cell changes during pregnancy in multiple sclerosis. Assay: immunoSEQ multiplex PCR; the TCRdb copy retains only in-frame clones and omits some. The sample lists about 86,000 clones; approximately 89% were seen once. The specimen comprised peripheral blood, sampled in the first trimester of pregnancy. These receptors all stem from a female donor in good health, enrolled as a control in a pregnancy study.

The genes are TRBV5-5 and TRBJ1-2; D unresolved. CDR3 length equals 11 residues. Germline CDR1 SGHKS, CDR2 YYEKEE (reference sequence). Trimming shortened V by 4 bases and J by 8 bases, and 9 bases separated the two germline ends. The CDR3 DNA is TGTGCCAGCAGCCGTTTGGGCGGCTACACCTTC. This translates into CASSRLGGYTF.

This chain uses TRBV7-2 with TRBJ1-1; no reliable D call. The CDR3 has 13 amino acids. V dropped 2 bases and J dropped 9 bases, with 13 bases sitting between them. CDR1 and CDR2 (germline): SGHTA, FQGNSA. CDR3 in DNA: TGTGCCAGCAGCTTAAAGTGGTCAGATAAAGCTTTCTTT. As protein: CASSLKWSDKAFF. Full variable domain (outside the CDR3, taken from reference TRBV7-2 and TRBJ1-1): GAGVSQSPSNKVTEKGKDVELRCDPISGHTALYWYRQSLGQGLEFLIYFQGNSAPDKSGLPSDRFSAERTGGSVSTLTIQRTQQEDSAVYLCASSLKWSDKAFFGQGTRLTVV.

V gene TRBV5-1 combines with J gene TRBJ1-1, with D uncertain. The CDR3 has 13 residues. Deletions cut 7 bases from V and 3 bases from J, with 13 bases between. Germline CDR1 is SGHRS and CDR2 is YFSETQ. The CDR3 here is CASLDPGYTEAFF. The CDR3 nucleotides are TGCGCCAGCCTCGACCCGGGGTACACTGAAGCTTTCTTT. The whole variable domain, remainder taken from reference TRBV5-1 and TRBJ1-1, is KAGVTQTPRYLIKTRGQQVTLSCSPISGHRSVSWYQQTPGQGLQFLFEYFSETQRNKGNFPGRFSGRQFSNSRSEMNVSTLELGDSALYLCASLDPGYTEAFFGQGTRLTVV.

This chain joins TRBV5-4 and TRBJ1-2; 9 bases match TRBD1. Germline loops: CDR1 SGHNT, CDR2 YYREEE (reference sequence). This CDR3 is built from 14 residues. Trimming took 0 bases from V and 6 from J; bases not matched to a gene: 3. The DNA of the CDR3 is TGTGCCAGCAGCTTGGGGGACAGGGTTCATGGCTACACCTTC. It is translated as CASSLGDRVHGYTF.

This chain links TRBV9 with TRBJ1-6; D may be TRBD1 (6 bases). V shed 2 bases and J shed 10 bases, with 13 bases lying between them. This CDR3 is built from 14 residues. Germline V gene sequence: CDR1 SGDLS, CDR2 YYNGEE. The CDR3 spells CASSVLETGSPLHF. The CDR3 nucleotides are TGTGCCAGCAGCGTTCTGGAGACAGGATCACCCCTCCACTTT.

The chain links TRBV5-1 to TRBJ2-2; a weak D match, TRBD2 (6 bases). CDR1 and CDR2 from the germline V gene are SGHRS and YFSETQ. Between the trimmed V and J ends, which lost 7 bases and 3 bases, there was a span of 13 bases. This CDR3 is 14 amino acids long. The CDR3 loop is CASRAGHYTGELFF. In nucleotides, the CDR3 is TGCGCCAGCCGGGCGGGGCATTACACCGGGGAGCTGTTTTTT.

This clone was detected only once. This sequence joins TRBV25-1 and TRBJ2-1, with D possibly matching TRBD1 (6 bases). The CDR3 runs to 14 residues. The ends were cut back, 3 bases at V and 3 bases at J, with 9 bases in the middle. Germline CDR1 reads MGHDK; CDR2 reads SYGVNS. This CDR3 is CASSETGDYNEQFF. The CDR3 coding sequence is TGTGCCAGCAGTGAGACAGGTGACTACAATGAGCAGTTCTTC. Together with reference TRBV25-1 and TRBJ2-1, the CDR3 gives the full variable domain: EADIYQTPRYLVIGTGKKITLECSQTMGHDKMYWYQQDPGMELHLIHYSYGVNSTEKGDLSSESTVSRIRTEHFPLTLESARPSHTSQYLCASSETGDYNEQFFGPGTRLTVL.

This sequence joins TRBV2 and TRBJ2-7, with unresolved D. This CDR3 is 12 amino acids long. Germline V gene sequence: CDR1 SNHLY, CDR2 FYNNEI. Trimming took 6 bases from V and 1 from J, leaving 7 bases between them. CDR3 region: CASRAGSYEQYF. The CDR3 coding sequence is TGTGCCAGCAGGGCAGGTTCCTACGAGCAGTACTTC.

The chain is built from TRBV5-4 and TRBJ2-5; D perhaps matches TRBD2 (5 bases). Germline loops: CDR1 SGHNT, CDR2 YYREEE (reference sequence). The length of the CDR3 is 13 residues. Trimming shortened V by 4 bases and J by 5 bases, and 12 bases separated the two germline ends. For the CDR3, the DNA is TGTGCCAGCAGCCCAGGACTGGGCGAGACCCAGTACTTC. Protein: CASSPGLGETQYF. Filled out from reference TRBV5-4 and TRBJ2-5, the complete variable domain reads ETGVTQSPTHLIKTRGQQVTLRCSSQSGHNTVSWYQQALGQGPQFIFQYYREEENGRGNFPPRFSGLQFPNYSSELNVNALELDDSALYLCASSPGLGETQYFGPGTRLLVL.

This rearrangement joins TRBV11-2 to TRBJ1-2, with a weak D call TRBD1 (6 bases). V was cut by 5 bases and J by 3 bases, with 19 bases left in between. The CDR3 is 16 amino acids. Germline CDR1 and CDR2: SGHAT and FQNNGV. The CDR3 nucleotides are TGTGCCAGCAGCCCGACTGGGTCGACAGGCCACTATGGCTACACCTTC. It is translated as CASSPTGSTGHYGYTF.

CDR3 nucleotides: TGTGCCAGCAGCGGGGGCCTCGGGACAGGGTCAAGCTCTGGAAACACCATATATTTT. Encoded protein: CASSGGLGTGSSSGNTIYF. The rearrangement joins TRBV7-2 to TRBJ1-3; TRBD1 matches 9 bases. Trimming took 5 bases from V and 0 from J; bases not matched to a gene: 14. The CDR3 sequence is 19 residues long. Germline values: CDR1 SGHTA, CDR2 FQGNSA.

A few counts support this clone. The V and J genes are TRBV7-2 and TRBJ1-2, with D maybe TRBD1 (5 bases). With 0 bases removed from V and 7 bases from J, the gap between germline ends came to 15 bases. The length of the CDR3 is 15 residues. In germline, CDR1 is SGHTA, CDR2 FQGNSA. The CDR3 here is CASSLAMGGASGYTF. DNA for the CDR3: TGTGCCAGCAGCTTAGCGATGGGGGGAGCCTCTGGCTACACCTTC.

V gene TRBV4-1 combines with J gene TRBJ1-1; unclear D gene. V dropped 2 bases and J dropped 2 bases, with 18 bases sitting between them. The CDR3 contains 17 residues. Germline CDR1 is MGHRA and CDR2 is YSYEKL. The CDR3 DNA sequence: TGCGCCAGCAGCCAAAGAGTCAGTGAGGGAGGCAACACTGAAGCTTTCTTT. This translates into CASSQRVSEGGNTEAFF.

This chain joins TRBV29-1 and TRBJ2-7, with 7 bases aligning to TRBD1. CDR1 is SQVTM, CDR2 ANQGSEA, per germline. The CDR3 covers 14 residues. For the CDR3, the DNA is TGCGCGGCAGGGGGTGCTTCGAGCTCCTACGAGCAGTACTTC. Protein product: CAAGGASSSYEQYF.

CDR3 nucleotide sequence: TGTGCCAGCAGTTTATCGGCTGCAAACAGGGGGAACCGTTACTATGGCTACACCTTC. Protein sequence: CASSLSAANRGNRYYGYTF. The rearrangement uses TRBV27 and TRBJ1-2, with 8 bases fitting TRBD1. This CDR3 spans 19 amino acids. V was clipped by 0 bases and J by 3 bases; unmatched bases: 15. The germline V gene encodes CDR1 MNHEY and CDR2 SMNVEV (reference sequence).

V usage is TRBV7-3 and J usage is TRBJ2-5, with D unresolved. V lost 5 bases and J lost 4, with 11 bases in between. Germline loops: CDR1 SGHTA, CDR2 FQGTGA. The CDR3 totals 13 residues. In nucleotides, the CDR3 is TGTGCCAGCAGCAATAGCATAGGAGAGACCCAGTACTTC. This gives the protein CASSNSIGETQYF.

Points on this clone: The same CDR3 can be traced to other DNA sequences in this sample. The V and J genes are TRBV4-2 and TRBJ2-7; TRBD1 aligns across 10 bases. The V segment lost 3 bases and the J segment 2 bases; nucleotides outside the gene matches: 1. This CDR3 region has 14 residues. Germline V gene lookup returns CDR1 LGHNA and CDR2 YNFKEQ. CDR3 nucleotide sequence: TGTGCCAGCAGCCAGGGACAGGGGACCTACGAGCAGTACTTC. It yields the protein CASSQGQGTYEQYF.

The chain joins TRBV6-5 to TRBJ1-1; weak D call: TRBD1 (6 bases). Looked up from germline, CDR1 is MNHEY and CDR2 is SVGAGI. This CDR3 region has 15 residues. Trimming took 3 bases from V and 1 from J, leaving 12 bases between them. The CDR3 DNA is TGTGCCAGCAGTTATAGGGGGGGCCCGAACACTGAAGCTTTCTTT. The encoded protein is CASSYRGGPNTEAFF.

The V and J genes are TRBV19 and TRBJ1-5, with D unclear. The germline gives CDR1 LNHDA, CDR2 SQIVND (reference sequence). Trimming removed 5 bases from V and 0 bases from J, with 14 bases in between. The CDR3 contains 16 residues. The CDR3 is CASSSPAEYSNQPQHF. The CDR3 nucleotides read TGTGCCAGTAGTTCCCCGGCGGAGTATAGCAATCAGCCCCAGCATTTT.

This chain links TRBV7-2 with TRBJ2-7; D uncertain. Germline loops: CDR1 SGHTA, CDR2 FQGNSA. The CDR3 totals 15 residues. V dropped 2 bases and J dropped 7 bases, with 18 bases sitting between them. The CDR3: CASSLTNGWYEEQYF. The CDR3 nucleotides are TGTGCCAGCAGCTTAACCAACGGGTGGTATGAGGAGCAGTACTTC.